This TCR beta chain emerged from a study of T cells in Graves' hyperthyroidism and ophthalmopathy. Thyroid ultrasound and orbital computed tomography, with clinical symptoms and serum thyroxine and TRAb, informed diagnoses. PBMCs stemmed from under 11 ml fresh peripheral blood. This clonotype has a handful of counts. Its antigen remains unknown. CDR3 length: 13 residues. Germline V gene lookup returns CDR1 SGHRS and CDR2 YFSETQ. V lost 4 bases to trimming and J lost 5 bases, with 12 bases between them. TCR beta CDR3 regions were amplified from RNA. An initial round of RT-PCR targeting the TCR CDR3 relied on the HTBI primer set. TCRdb re-called the multiplex PCR reads through MiXCR, storing one row per CDR3 protein. This sample carries 300,000 to 400,000 distinct CDR3 sequences, roughly 18% of them seen once, and the ten largest clones take 40% to 45%. Broader study findings: Most clonotypes expanded in thyroid above 0.001 were likewise present in blood.

This chain links TRBV5-1 with TRBJ2-5, with a tentative D call TRBD1 (5 bases). The sample taken for sequencing was blood. This receptor was identified in a man between 18 and 29 years old with Graves' ophthalmopathy. The CDR3 DNA reads TGCGCCAGCAGCACCCCTGGACACGAGACCCAGTACTTC. Translation gives CASSTPGHETQYF.